The clone carrying this T cell receptor beta chain was counted ten times or more. The data derive from a study of T cells in Graves' hyperthyroidism and ophthalmopathy. Background on the study: Peripheral blood specimens were obtained at initial diagnosis, prior to any treatment.

The germline V gene encodes CDR1 MNHEY and CDR2 SVGEGT. J lost 0 bases, V lost 4 bases, and 5 bases had no gene match. The CDR3 spans 15 residues. Amplified TCR beta CDR3 regions came from RNA transcripts. TCR CDR3 regions were first amplified by RT-PCR with HTBI primers. TCRdb reprocessed the multiplex PCR reads with MiXCR, giving one entry per CDR3 protein. Seen here are about 530,000 distinct CDR3 sequences, under 20% observed once, and the top ten hold around 17%. The sequenced sample was blood. The TCR was taken from a woman aged 18-35 years with Graves' ophthalmopathy. V usage is TRBV6-2 or TRBV6-3 and J usage is TRBJ2-7, with 8 bases aligning to TRBD2. The CDR3, as DNA: TGTGCCAGCAGTTCGTCAACTAGCGGCTCCTACGAGCAGTACTTC. This translates into CASSSSTSGSYEQYF.